Following are 24 T cell receptor beta chains from one sample sequenced in a study of T cell responses to AZD1222 COVID-19 vaccine. Method: immunoSEQ multiplex PCR; TCRdb's copy keeps in-frame clones and lacks some. The sample yields about 130,000 clones, about 82% seen once. The sample consisted of peripheral blood, taken 28 days after the second dose of the MenACWY control vaccine. Source of these receptors: an adult who received the MenACWY meningococcal vaccine as a control.

The chain links TRBV15 to TRBJ1-2; D gene uncertain. The ends were cut back, 0 bases at V and 6 bases at J, with 11 bases in the middle. The CDR3 runs 14 residues. Germline assignment: CDR1 LNHNV and CDR2 YYDKDF (reference sequence). The CDR3 protein is CATSRDVFGDGYTF. In DNA, the CDR3 is TGTGCCACCAGCAGAGATGTCTTCGGGGATGGCTACACCTTC.

The chain is built from TRBV9 and TRBJ1-1; D may be TRBD1 (5 bases). CDR3 size: 15 residues. Per germline, CDR1 SGDLS and CDR2 YYNGEE. Trimming shortened V by 4 bases and J by 0 bases, and 13 bases separated the two germline ends. CDR3 amino acids: CASSPATVLNTEAFF. In DNA, the CDR3 is TGTGCCAGCAGCCCGGCGACAGTGCTGAACACTGAAGCTTTCTTT.

This clone has only one observation. This chain joins TRBV7-3 and TRBJ1-1; D unresolved. The germline V gene encodes CDR1 SGHTA and CDR2 FQGTGA. CDR3 length equals 13 residues. Trimming removed 2 bases from V and 1 base from J, with 5 bases in between. The CDR3 DNA reads TGTGCCAGCAGCTTACAAGGGAACACTGAAGCTTTCTTT. Protein: CASSLQGNTEAFF.

The J gene is TRBJ2-3, the V gene TRBV4-1; TRBD1 matches at 7 bases. The CDR3 consists of 16 residues. Germline-derived CDR1 and CDR2 are MGHRA and YSYEKL. Trimming at V came to 3 bases and at J to 1 base, leaving 7 bases not matched to a gene. CDR3 residues: CASSQGWTGGTDTQYF. DNA for the CDR3: TGCGCCAGCAGCCAGGGATGGACAGGCGGCACAGATACGCAGTATTTT.

This clone was observed a single time. This chain uses TRBV2 with TRBJ1-3, with D uncertain. From germline, CDR1 is SNHLY and CDR2 FYNNEI. The CDR3 sequence is 12 residues long. Trimming removed 3 bases at V and 3 bases at J, with 3 bases between. This CDR3 reads CASSDNGNTIYF. The CDR3 bases are TGTGCCAGCAGTGACAATGGAAACACCATATATTTT.

V gene TRBV6-4 combines with J gene TRBJ2-3; 10 bases map to TRBD1. Germline V gene sequence: CDR1 MRHNA, CDR2 SNTAGT. The CDR3 has 15 amino acids. After removal of 0 bases from V and 4 bases from J, the junction contained 1 base not matched to a gene. CDR3 DNA: TGTGCCAGCAGTGACTCGACAGGGGGCGCAGATACGCAGTATTTT. This gives the protein CASSDSTGGADTQYF.

V gene TRBV7-9 combines with J gene TRBJ1-2; tentative D call: TRBD1 (5 bases). Germline V lookup: CDR1 SEHNR, CDR2 FQNEAQ (reference sequence). The CDR3 spans 13 residues. Trimming took 3 bases from V and 11 from J, leaving 16 bases between them. The chain's CDR3 is CASSFWQGERYTF. As DNA, the CDR3 is TGTGCCAGCAGCTTTTGGCAGGGTGAGAGGTACACCTTC.

This chain connects TRBV4-1 to TRBJ1-4; D is undetermined. Trimming cost V 1 base and J 5 bases, with 8 bases left between them. This CDR3 has 14 amino acids. Germline V CDR1 and CDR2: MGHRA, YSYEKL. The CDR3 DNA reads TGCGCCAGCAGCCAAGTTGGAACCAATGAAAAACTGTTTTTT. Its translation: CASSQVGTNEKLFF.

The rearrangement links TRBV3-1 (or the pseudogene TRBV3-2) to TRBJ2-3, with 8 bases aligning to TRBD1. Germline CDR1 reads LGHDT; CDR2 reads YNNKEL (reference sequence). The CDR3 length is 14 residues. Trimming at V came to 7 bases and at J to 4 bases, leaving 7 bases not matched to a gene. The CDR3 DNA reads TGTGCCAGCACCACAGGGGGATCTCCAGATACGCAGTATTTT. It specifies CASTTGGSPDTQYF.

V gene TRBV7-2 combines with J gene TRBJ2-7; 10 bases map to TRBD2. Per germline, CDR1 SGHTA and CDR2 FQGNSA. The CDR3 length is 17 residues. Trimming at V came to 3 bases and at J to 2 bases, leaving 10 bases not matched to a gene. DNA for the CDR3: TGTGCCAGCAGCTTTAGACTAGCGGGTACGCAGCCCTACGAGCAGTACTTC. Encoded protein: CASSFRLAGTQPYEQYF.

The chain couples TRBV5-4 to TRBJ1-1; 8 nucleotides agree with TRBD1. CDR1 and CDR2 (germline): SGHNT, YYREEE (reference sequence). The CDR3 has 15 amino acids. Trimming removed 4 bases from V and 0 bases from J; junction bases left unmatched: 5. The chain's CDR3 is CASSPRTGMNTEAFF. Written as DNA, the CDR3 is TGTGCCAGCAGCCCGCGGACAGGGATGAACACTGAAGCTTTCTTT.

This sequence joins TRBV28 and TRBJ1-2; perhaps TRBD1 as D (6 bases). Deletions cut 4 bases from V and 4 bases from J, with 13 bases between. Germline V lookup: CDR1 MDHEN, CDR2 SYDVKM. The CDR3 is 14 amino acids. The CDR3 is CASSWGRTGYGYTF. The CDR3 nucleotides read TGTGCCAGCAGTTGGGGGCGGACGGGCTATGGCTACACCTTC.

This sequence joins TRBV5-6 and TRBJ2-3; tentative D call: TRBD2 (7 bases). Trimming cost V 4 bases and J 6 bases, with 24 bases left between them. Looked up from germline, CDR1 is SGHDT and CDR2 is YYEEEE. There are 17 residues in the CDR3. This CDR3 reads CASSPVQLREGVDTQYF. The CDR3 nucleotides are TGTGCCAGCAGCCCGGTGCAGCTGAGGGAGGGGGTGGATACGCAGTATTTT.

The chain carries TRBV24-1 and TRBJ2-7; D is perhaps TRBD2 (6 bases). Trimming pared 2 bases from V and 7 bases from J, leaving 14 bases between. Germline V gene data show CDR1 as KGHDR and CDR2 as SFDVKD. The CDR3 totals 14 residues. CDR3 residues: CATSDSGWEEEQYF. In DNA form, the CDR3 reads TGTGCCACCAGTGATTCGGGATGGGAGGAGGAGCAGTACTTC.

This clone was seen a single time. The chain has TRBV24-1 and TRBJ1-2; D remains ambiguous. Trimming cost V 1 base and J 2 bases, with 7 bases left between them. Germline V gene data show CDR1 as KGHDR and CDR2 as SFDVKD. The CDR3 extends over 14 amino acids. This chain's CDR3 is CATSDLPLNYGYTF. As DNA, the CDR3 is TGTGCCACCAGTGATTTACCACTGAACTATGGCTACACCTTC.

The rearrangement uses TRBV3-1 (or the pseudogene TRBV3-2) and TRBJ1-3; perhaps TRBD1 as D (6 bases). Germline V gene lookup returns CDR1 LGHDT and CDR2 YNNKEL (reference sequence). This CDR3 comprises 15 residues. The V end lost 0 bases, the J end lost 4 bases, and 10 bases lay between the germline ends. The CDR3 protein is CASSQDPGAGNTIYF. The CDR3 DNA reads as TGTGCCAGCAGCCAAGATCCGGGGGCCGGAAACACCATATATTTT.

The chain employs TRBV28 and TRBJ1-6; TRBD1 matches 8 bases. V trimming: 6 bases; J trimming: 11 bases; junction bases outside the gene matches: 6. Germline V gene lookup returns CDR1 MDHEN and CDR2 SYDVKM. CDR3 length equals 13 residues. The CDR3 region is CASSGQGFAPLHF. The CDR3 coding sequence is TGTGCCAGCAGCGGACAGGGCTTCGCACCCCTCCACTTT.

The rearrangement links TRBV19 to TRBJ2-7; D uncertain. This CDR3 has 12 residues. Germline loops: CDR1 LNHDA, CDR2 SQIVND (reference sequence). The germline V and J ends were trimmed by 1 base and 6 bases, with 7 bases remaining between them. The CDR3 coding sequence is TGTGCCAGTAGTATAGGGGGATCCGAGCAGTACTTC. Amino acids: CASSIGGSEQYF.

The count of this clone is one. The chain is built from TRBV27 and TRBJ2-7, with 7 bases identical to TRBD2. Germline CDR1 is MNHEY and CDR2 is SMNVEV (reference sequence). With 5 bases clipped from V and 3 bases from J, the junction kept 10 bases outside the gene matches. The CDR3 totals 15 residues. CDR3 coding DNA: TGTGCCAGCAGTCTGCGAGAGGGAGGGATCTACGAGCAGTACTTC. As protein: CASSLREGGIYEQYF.

The chain has TRBV5-5 and TRBJ2-6; D may be TRBD2 (6 bases). V was trimmed by 0 bases and J by 3 bases, leaving 10 bases between them. The CDR3 totals 16 residues. The germline V gene has CDR1 SGHKS and CDR2 YYEKEE (reference sequence). CDR3 bases: TGTGCCAGCAGCTTGGGGAGGGGTAATGGGGCCAACGTCCTGACTTTC. Amino acid sequence: CASSLGRGNGANVLTF.

This clone was seen a handful of times. The chain links TRBV28 to TRBJ2-3, with D unresolved. Trimming removed 6 bases at V and 3 bases at J, with 4 bases between. Germline CDR1 is MDHEN and CDR2 is SYDVKM. The CDR3 extends over 11 amino acids. The CDR3, as DNA: TGTGCCAGCAGGAAAACAGATACGCAGTATTTT. Its protein is CASRKTDTQYF.

This chain uses TRBV5-1 with TRBJ1-5, with 7 bases fitting TRBD1. The germline CDR1 and CDR2 sequences are SGHRS and YFSETQ. This CDR3 is 15 amino acids long. Trimming at V came to 0 bases and at J to 6 bases, leaving 6 bases not matched to a gene. The CDR3 loop is CASSLGAGGGQPQHF. DNA for the CDR3: TGCGCCAGCAGCTTGGGGGCAGGGGGAGGTCAGCCCCAGCATTTT. The entire variable domain, with the rest obtained from reference TRBV5-1 and TRBJ1-5, is as follows: KAGVTQTPRYLIKTRGQQVTLSCSPISGHRSVSWYQQTPGQGLQFLFEYFSETQRNKGNFPGRFSGRQFSNSRSEMNVSTLELGDSALYLCASSLGAGGGQPQHFGDGTRLSIL.

The chain carries TRBV28 and TRBJ1-2; D is undetermined. This CDR3 comprises 13 residues. Germline values: CDR1 MDHEN, CDR2 SYDVKM. Trimming cost V 2 bases and J 4 bases, with 8 bases left between them. The CDR3 reads CASSLRLFYGYTF. The CDR3 coding sequence is TGTGCCAGCAGTTTAAGACTGTTCTATGGCTACACCTTC.

The CDR3 region is CASSRDRDETQYF. The CDR3 nucleotides read TGTGCCAGCAGCCGGGACAGGGACGAGACCCAGTACTTC. The chain has TRBV5-4 and TRBJ2-5; 9 bases agree with TRBD1. Germline V gene sequence: CDR1 SGHNT, CDR2 YYREEE (reference sequence). V was clipped by 4 bases and J by 5 bases; unmatched bases: 3. The CDR3 spans 13 residues.